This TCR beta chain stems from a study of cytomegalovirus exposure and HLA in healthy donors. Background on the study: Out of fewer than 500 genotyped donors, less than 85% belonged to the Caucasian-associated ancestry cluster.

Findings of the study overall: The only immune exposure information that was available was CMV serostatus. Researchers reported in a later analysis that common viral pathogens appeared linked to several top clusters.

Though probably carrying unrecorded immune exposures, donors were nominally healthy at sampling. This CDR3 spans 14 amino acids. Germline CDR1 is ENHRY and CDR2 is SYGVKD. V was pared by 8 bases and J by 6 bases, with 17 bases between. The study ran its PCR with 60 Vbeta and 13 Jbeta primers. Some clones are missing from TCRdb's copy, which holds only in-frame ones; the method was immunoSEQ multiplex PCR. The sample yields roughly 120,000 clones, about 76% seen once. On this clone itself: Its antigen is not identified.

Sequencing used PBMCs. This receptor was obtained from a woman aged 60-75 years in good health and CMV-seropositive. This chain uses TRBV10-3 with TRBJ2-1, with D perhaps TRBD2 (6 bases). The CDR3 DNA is TGTGCCATCCGCCGGGACTCAATGCGCAATGAGCAGTTCTTC. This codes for CAIRRDSMRNEQFF.